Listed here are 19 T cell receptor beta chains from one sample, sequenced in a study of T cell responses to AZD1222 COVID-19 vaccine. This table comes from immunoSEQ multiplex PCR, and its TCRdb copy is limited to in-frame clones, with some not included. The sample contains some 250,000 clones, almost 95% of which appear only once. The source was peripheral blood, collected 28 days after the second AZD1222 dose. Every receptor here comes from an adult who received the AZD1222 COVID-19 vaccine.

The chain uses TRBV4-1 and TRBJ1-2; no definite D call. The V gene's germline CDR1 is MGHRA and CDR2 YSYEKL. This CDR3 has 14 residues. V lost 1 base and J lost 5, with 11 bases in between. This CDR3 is CASSQGSLKYGYTF. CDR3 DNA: TGCGCCAGCAGCCAAGGATCCTTGAAGTATGGCTACACCTTC.

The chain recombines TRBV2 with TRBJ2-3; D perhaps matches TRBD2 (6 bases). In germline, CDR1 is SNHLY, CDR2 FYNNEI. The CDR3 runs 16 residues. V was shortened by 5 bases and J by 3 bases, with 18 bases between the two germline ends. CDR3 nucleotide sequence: TGTGCCAGCAGTAAAACTAGCATTCTTCCAACAGATACGCAGTATTTT. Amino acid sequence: CASSKTSILPTDTQYF.

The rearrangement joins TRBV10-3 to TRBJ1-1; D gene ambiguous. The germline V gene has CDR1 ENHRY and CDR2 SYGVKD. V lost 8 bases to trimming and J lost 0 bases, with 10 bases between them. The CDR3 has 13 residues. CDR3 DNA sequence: TGTGCCATCCTCGGGCAGATGAACACTGAAGCTTTCTTT. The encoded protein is CAILGQMNTEAFF.

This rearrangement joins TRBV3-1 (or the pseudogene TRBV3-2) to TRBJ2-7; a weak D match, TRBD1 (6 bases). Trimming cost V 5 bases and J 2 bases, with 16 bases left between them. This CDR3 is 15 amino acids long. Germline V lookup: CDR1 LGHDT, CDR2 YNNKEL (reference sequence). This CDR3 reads CASSETTGPAYEQYF. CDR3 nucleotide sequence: TGTGCCAGCAGCGAGACGACAGGCCCAGCCTACGAGCAGTACTTC.

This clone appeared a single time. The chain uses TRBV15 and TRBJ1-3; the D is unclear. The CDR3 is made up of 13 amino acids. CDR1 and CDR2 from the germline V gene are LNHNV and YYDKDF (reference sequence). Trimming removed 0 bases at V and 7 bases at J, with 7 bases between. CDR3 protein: CATSREGWNTIYF. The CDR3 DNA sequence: TGTGCCACCAGCAGAGAAGGGTGGAACACCATATATTTT. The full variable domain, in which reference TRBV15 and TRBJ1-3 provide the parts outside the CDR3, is DAMVIQNPRYQVTQFGKPVTLSCSQTLNHNVMYWYQQKSSQAPKLLFHYYDKDFNNEADTPDNFQSRRPNTSFCFLDIRSPGLGDTAMYLCATSREGWNTIYFGEGSWLTVV.

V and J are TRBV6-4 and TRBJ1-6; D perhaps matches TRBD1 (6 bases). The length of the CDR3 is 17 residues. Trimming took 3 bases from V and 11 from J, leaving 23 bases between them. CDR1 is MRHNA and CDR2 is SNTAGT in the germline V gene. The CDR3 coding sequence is TGTGCCAGCAGTGAATCTGGGGGCGCCCCCGGGCGTGCACCCCTCCACTTT. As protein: CASSESGGAPGRAPLHF.

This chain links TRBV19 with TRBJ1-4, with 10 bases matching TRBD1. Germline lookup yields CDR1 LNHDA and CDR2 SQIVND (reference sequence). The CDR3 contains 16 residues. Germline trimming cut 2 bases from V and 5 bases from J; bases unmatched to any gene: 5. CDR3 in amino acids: CASSIRGTGENEKLFF. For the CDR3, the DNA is TGTGCCAGTAGTATACGCGGGACAGGGGAGAATGAAAAACTGTTTTTT. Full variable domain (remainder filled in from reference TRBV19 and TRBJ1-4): DGGITQSPKYLFRKEGQNVTLSCEQNLNHDAMYWYRQDPGQGLRLIYYSQIVNDFQKGDIAEGYSVSREKKESFPLTVTSAQKNPTAFYLCASSIRGTGENEKLFFGSGTQLSVL.

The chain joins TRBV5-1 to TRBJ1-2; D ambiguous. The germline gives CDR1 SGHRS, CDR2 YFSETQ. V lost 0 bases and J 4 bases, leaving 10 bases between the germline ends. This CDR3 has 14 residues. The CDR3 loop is CASSLDTGSYGYTF. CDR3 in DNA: TGCGCCAGCAGCTTGGACACGGGGAGCTATGGCTACACCTTC.

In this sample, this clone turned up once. The CDR3 protein is CASSLRFGPEQYF. The CDR3 DNA follows: TGTGCCAGCAGCCTACGGTTTGGACCCGAGCAGTACTTC. The rearrangement joins TRBV6-2 or TRBV6-3 to TRBJ2-7; D remains ambiguous. V shed 6 bases and J shed 6 bases, with 15 bases lying between them. This CDR3 contains 13 residues. Looked up from germline, CDR1 is MNHEY and CDR2 is SVGEGT.

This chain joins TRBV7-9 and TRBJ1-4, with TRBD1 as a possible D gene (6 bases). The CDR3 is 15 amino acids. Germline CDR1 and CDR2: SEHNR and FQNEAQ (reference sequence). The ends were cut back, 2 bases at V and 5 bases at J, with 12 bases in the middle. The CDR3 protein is CASSLPQGTNEKLFF. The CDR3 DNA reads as TGTGCCAGCAGCTTACCCCAGGGGACAAATGAAAAACTGTTTTTT.

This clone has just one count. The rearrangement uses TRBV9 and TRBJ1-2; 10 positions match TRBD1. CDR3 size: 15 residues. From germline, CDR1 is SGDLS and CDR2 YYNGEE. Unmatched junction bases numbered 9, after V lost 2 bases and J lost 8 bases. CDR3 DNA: TGTGCCAGCAGCGTCCGGACAGGGGGTTACGAGGGCTACACCTTC. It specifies CASSVRTGGYEGYTF.

The CDR3 region has the DNA TGTGCCAGCAGCTTAGTCCCGATGGCTAACTATGGCTACACCTTC. Translation gives CASSLVPMANYGYTF. V usage is TRBV13 and J usage is TRBJ1-2; D remains ambiguous. CDR1 and CDR2 (germline): PRHDT, FYEKMQ (reference sequence). The CDR3 is made up of 15 amino acids. Trimming took 1 base from V and 0 from J, leaving 9 bases between them.

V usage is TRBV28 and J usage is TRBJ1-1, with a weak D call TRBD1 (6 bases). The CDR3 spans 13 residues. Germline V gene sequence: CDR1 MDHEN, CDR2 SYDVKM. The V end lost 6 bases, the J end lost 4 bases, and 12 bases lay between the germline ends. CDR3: CASSWRQVTEAFF. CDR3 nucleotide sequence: TGTGCCAGCAGCTGGAGACAGGTCACTGAAGCTTTCTTT.

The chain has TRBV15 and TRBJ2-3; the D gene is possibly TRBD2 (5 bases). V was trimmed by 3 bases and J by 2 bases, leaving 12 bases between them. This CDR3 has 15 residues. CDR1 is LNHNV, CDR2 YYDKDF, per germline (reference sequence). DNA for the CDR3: TGTGCCACCAGCAGGTCATGGGAGTACACAGATACGCAGTATTTT. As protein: CATSRSWEYTDTQYF.

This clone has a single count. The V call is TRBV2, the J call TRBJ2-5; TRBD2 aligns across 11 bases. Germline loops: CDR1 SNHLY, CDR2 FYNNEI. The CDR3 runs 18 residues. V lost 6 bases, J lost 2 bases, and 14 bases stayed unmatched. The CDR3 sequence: CASSSGSLAGGFQETQYF. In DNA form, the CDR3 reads TGTGCCAGCAGCTCCGGCTCCCTAGCGGGGGGATTTCAAGAGACCCAGTACTTC.

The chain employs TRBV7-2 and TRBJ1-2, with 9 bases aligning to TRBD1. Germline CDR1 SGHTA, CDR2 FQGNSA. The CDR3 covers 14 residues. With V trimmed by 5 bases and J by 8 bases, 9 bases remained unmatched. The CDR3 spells CASSPKGTGRGYTF. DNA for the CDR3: TGTGCCAGCAGCCCGAAAGGGACAGGGCGGGGCTACACCTTC.

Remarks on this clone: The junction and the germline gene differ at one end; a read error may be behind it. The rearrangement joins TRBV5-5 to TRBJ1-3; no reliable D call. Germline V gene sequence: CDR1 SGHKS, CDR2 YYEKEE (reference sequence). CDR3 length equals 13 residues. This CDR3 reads CASSLSGGDTIYF. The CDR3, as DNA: TGTGCCAGCAGCTTGAGCGGTGGAGACACCATATATTTT. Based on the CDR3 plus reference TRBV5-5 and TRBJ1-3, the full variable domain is DAGVTQSPTHLIKTRGQQVTLRCSPISGHKSVSWYQQVLGQGPQFIFQYYEKEERGRGNFPDRFSARQFPNYSSELNVNALLLGDSALYLCASSLSGGDTIYFGEGSWLTVV.

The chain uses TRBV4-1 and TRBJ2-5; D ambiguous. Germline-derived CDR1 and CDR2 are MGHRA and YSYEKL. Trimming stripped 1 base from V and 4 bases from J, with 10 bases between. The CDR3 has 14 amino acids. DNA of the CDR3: TGCGCCAGCAGCCAAGTTTGGTGGGGAGAGACCCAGTACTTC. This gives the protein CASSQVWWGETQYF.

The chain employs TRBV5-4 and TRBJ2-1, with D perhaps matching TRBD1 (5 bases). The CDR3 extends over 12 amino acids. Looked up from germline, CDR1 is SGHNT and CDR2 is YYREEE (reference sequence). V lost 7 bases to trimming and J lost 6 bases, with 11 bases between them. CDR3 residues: CASQGNGNEQFF. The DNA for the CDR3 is TGTGCCAGCCAGGGAAACGGCAATGAGCAGTTCTTC.